This T cell receptor (beta chain) was recovered during a study of cytomegalovirus exposure and HLA in healthy donors. At the level of the study: Prior work identified 95 million to 120 million unique TCR beta sequences in 150 million to 200 million T cells. Among the approximately 400 genotyped donors, 70% to 85% were placed in the Caucasian-associated ancestry cluster.

Nominal health characterized the donors when sampled, though unrecorded immune exposures were likely. The V gene's germline CDR1 is MNHNY and CDR2 SVGAGI (reference sequence). This CDR3 is built from 16 residues. The V gene end was trimmed by 4 bases and the J gene end by 6 bases; junction bases not matched to a gene: 7. General study results and limits: Further analysis, carried out later, found HLA-associated TCR beta chains more clonally expanded than equally common other chains.

This clone was counted only a few times. Its antigen is not identified. It was with 60 Vbeta and 13 Jbeta primers that the PCR ran. Produced via immunoSEQ multiplex PCR; TCRdb's table is partial and in-frame only. Here the sample spans 160,000 or so clones, less than 80% being singletons. Sequences were obtained from PBMCs. This clonotype was sampled from a woman in her thirties or forties in good health and CMV-seronegative. This rearrangement joins TRBV6-6 to TRBJ1-5, with TRBD1 matching 12 bases. This CDR3 reads CASSFDGTGGGQPQHF. The CDR3 DNA reads as TGTGCCAGCAGTTTCGACGGGACAGGGGGCGGTCAGCCCCAGCATTTT.